This record concerns one T cell receptor (beta chain) sequence. This sample stems from a study of blood T cell repertoires in COVID-19. As for the study in general: In each case, the material was cDNA or gDNA derived from T cells, B-cell-depleted T cells, or PBMCs.

Trimming shortened V by 2 bases and J by 7 bases, and 5 bases separated the two germline ends. This CDR3 comprises 11 residues. Germline assignment: CDR1 SGHTA and CDR2 FQGNSA. Original processing notes: Amplified reference gene primers provided the basis for estimating nucleated cell counts. Sequencing used immunoSEQ multiplex PCR; TCRdb keeps in-frame clones, though not all of them. The DNA gave D and trimming, while V, J and clone size come from that table. The sample has under 120,000 clones, 69% seen once; the top ten hold roughly 6%. Sequencing input: peripheral blood. The genes are TRBV7-2 and TRBJ1-2; D gene ambiguous. This TCR was sampled from an elderly man with acute or convalescent COVID-19. CDR3 coding DNA: TGTGCCAGCAGCTTATTTAGTGGCTACACCTTC. Its translation is CASSLFSGYTF. Full variable domain (rest looked up from reference TRBV7-2 and TRBJ1-2): GAGVSQSPSNKVTEKGKDVELRCDPISGHTALYWYRQSLGQGLEFLIYFQGNSAPDKSGLPSDRFSAERTGGSVSTLTIQRTQQEDSAVYLCASSLFSGYTFGSGTRLTVV.